The rows below give T cell receptor beta chains drawn from one sample of a study of naive and memory T cell subsets. TCRdb used MiXCR to reprocess the UMI-ligation and nested PCR reads, holding one entry per CDR3 protein. Of around 110,000 distinct CDR3 sequences listed, roughly 36% are singletons. The sequencing input was central memory CD4+ T cells from blood. The origin of the receptors is a human donor in good health. The CDR3 runs from the conserved cysteine through the conserved F or W. A D gene is named only where the DNA matches it firmly. Only part of the rows carry a size: once, few, many, or a class if the clone is expanded.

D: TRBD2
size: -
J: TRBJ2-2
V: TRBV7-3
CDR3: CASSLTVVGGSDGELFF
DNA: TGTGCCAGCAGCTTAACCGTTGTCGGCGGGAGTGACGGGGAGCTGTTTTTT

D: -
size: -
J: TRBJ2-5
V: TRBV5-1
CDR3: CASSRRSDGETQYF
DNA: TGCGCCAGCAGCCGAAGGTCGGACGGGGAGACCCAGTACTTC

D: TRBD2
size: few
J: TRBJ2-7
V: TRBV19
CDR3: CASSRTSDEQYF
DNA: TGTGCCAGTAGTCGGACTAGCGACGAGCAGTACTTC

D: -
size: -
J: TRBJ2-5
V: TRBV20-1
CDR3: CSVGQGQETQYF
DNA: TGCAGTGTGGGGCAGGGACAAGAGACCCAGTACTTC

D: -
size: -
J: TRBJ2-7
V: TRBV28
CDR3: CASSLAGTKYEQYF
DNA: TGTGCCAGCAGTTTAGCAGGGACCAAGTACGAGCAGTACTTC

D: -
size: -
J: TRBJ1-4
V: TRBV4-1
CDR3: CASTALATNEKLFF
DNA: TGCGCCAGCACGGCCCTTGCAACTAATGAAAAACTGTTTTTT

D: -
size: -
J: TRBJ1-2
V: TRBV28
CDR3: CASSPTGTHNYGYTF
DNA: TGTGCCAGCAGCCCGACCGGGACACATAACTATGGCTACACCTTC

D: -
size: few
J: TRBJ2-4
V: TRBV28
CDR3: CASSSYRAQRYF
DNA: TGTGCCAGCAGTTCTTACAGGGCCCAGCGTTACTTC

D: TRBD2
size: -
J: TRBJ2-2
V: TRBV2
CDR3: CASTLSGRNTGELFF
DNA: TGTGCCAGCACCCTGAGCGGGAGGAACACCGGGGAGCTGTTTTTT

D: -
size: few
J: TRBJ2-7
V: TRBV20-1
CDR3: CSAETGLRGVEQYF
DNA: TGCAGTGCTGAAACAGGGCTTAGAGGTGTCGAGCAGTACTTC

D: -
size: few
J: TRBJ1-3
V: TRBV5-4
CDR3: CASSADRSSGNTIYF
DNA: TGTGCCAGCAGCGCGGACAGATCCTCTGGAAACACCATATATTTT

D: -
size: -
J: TRBJ2-1
V: TRBV27
CDR3: CASRERGTFNEQFF
DNA: TGTGCCAGTCGGGAACGGGGTACATTCAATGAGCAGTTCTTC

D: TRBD2
size: few
J: TRBJ2-1
V: TRBV5-1
CDR3: CASIDSGSSYNEQFF
DNA: TGCGCCAGCATAGATAGCGGGAGCTCCTACAATGAGCAGTTCTTC

D: -
size: -
J: TRBJ1-5
V: TRBV20-1
CDR3: CSAIGAGSSNQPQHF
DNA: TGCAGTGCCATAGGGGCAGGCTCAAGCAATCAGCCCCAGCATTTT

D: TRBD2
size: few
J: TRBJ2-1
V: TRBV15
CDR3: CATSRTELAGRAFSNEQFF
DNA: TGTGCCACCAGCAGAACGGAACTAGCGGGACGCGCGTTTAGCAATGAGCAGTTCTTC

D: TRBD1
size: many
J: TRBJ2-1
V: TRBV6-5
CDR3: CASRLGQFNEQFF
DNA: TGTGCCAGCAGACTGGGACAGTTCAATGAGCAGTTCTTC

D: -
size: -
J: TRBJ2-7
V: TRBV3-1
CDR3: CASSPPVGHEQYF
DNA: TGTGCCAGCAGCCCGCCCGTTGGCCACGAGCAGTACTTC

D: -
size: -
J: TRBJ2-5
V: TRBV5-1
CDR3: CASSKAGPQETQYF
DNA: TGCGCCAGCAGTAAGGCAGGTCCACAAGAGACCCAGTACTTC

D: -
size: -
J: TRBJ2-7
V: TRBV6-2/TRBV6-3
CDR3: CASSYSSLRFFSYEQYF
DNA: TGTGCCAGCAGTTACTCGAGTCTCCGCTTCTTCTCCTACGAGCAGTACTTC

D: TRBD2
size: -
J: TRBJ2-2
V: TRBV9
CDR3: CASSPRTSGSIGELFF
DNA: TGTGCCAGCAGCCCGAGGACTAGCGGGAGCATCGGGGAGCTGTTTTTT

D: TRBD1
size: -
J: TRBJ1-2
V: TRBV20-1
CDR3: CSATHPGQGARGYTF
DNA: TGCAGTGCTACCCATCCGGGACAGGGGGCTCGGGGCTACACCTTC

D: TRBD1
size: -
J: TRBJ1-1
V: TRBV30
CDR3: CAWSELDRDRNTEAFF
DNA: TGTGCCTGGAGTGAACTCGACCGGGACAGGAACACTGAAGCTTTCTTT

D: -
size: many
J: TRBJ2-3
V: TRBV20-1
CDR3: CSADIQGVGDTQYF
DNA: TGCAGTGCTGACATACAGGGAGTGGGAGATACGCAGTATTTT

D: -
size: -
J: TRBJ2-7
V: TRBV20-1
CDR3: CSRLRAWSYEQYF
DNA: TGCAGCCGACTCCGGGCCTGGAGTTACGAGCAGTACTTC

D: -
size: -
J: TRBJ2-1
V: TRBV4-1
CDR3: CASSHLDIISYNEQFF
DNA: TGCGCCAGCAGCCACCTCGACATAATTTCCTACAATGAGCAGTTCTTC

D: TRBD1
size: few
J: TRBJ2-7
V: TRBV28
CDR3: CASSPQGVGRDEQYF
DNA: TGTGCCAGCAGCCCGCAGGGGGTCGGTCGAGACGAGCAGTACTTC

D: TRBD1
size: -
J: TRBJ2-3
V: TRBV2
CDR3: CASRFGTGAMADTQYF
DNA: TGTGCCAGCAGGTTCGGGACAGGGGCAATGGCAGATACGCAGTATTTT

D: TRBD2
size: -
J: TRBJ2-1
V: TRBV10-3
CDR3: CAISESNGRAGNEQFF
DNA: TGTGCCATCAGTGAGTCGAACGGGAGGGCGGGTAATGAGCAGTTCTTC

D: TRBD2
size: -
J: TRBJ2-1
V: TRBV5-1
CDR3: CASSPGTSGSVNEQFF
DNA: TGCGCCAGCAGCCCCGGGACTAGCGGGAGTGTCAATGAGCAGTTCTTC

D: -
size: -
J: TRBJ1-3
V: TRBV4-2
CDR3: CASSQDLFKATGNTIYF
DNA: TGTGCCAGCAGCCAAGATCTTTTTAAGGCGACTGGAAACACCATATATTTT

D: -
size: many
J: TRBJ2-4
V: TRBV6-1
CDR3: CASSVYFRGLNIQYF
DNA: TGTGCCAGCAGTGTTTATTTTCGGGGACTAAACATTCAGTACTTC

D: -
size: few
J: TRBJ2-1
V: TRBV7-8
CDR3: CASSLSRSGLGQFF
DNA: TGTGCCAGCAGCTTATCGCGTTCGGGTCTAGGGCAGTTCTTC

D: -
size: -
J: TRBJ1-3
V: TRBV5-1
CDR3: CASSNGQRSDTIYF
DNA: TGCGCCAGCAGCAACGGACAGAGATCGGACACCATATATTTT

D: -
size: -
J: TRBJ2-1
V: TRBV7-3
CDR3: CASSSITVGEQFF
DNA: TGTGCCAGCAGCTCCATAACCGTCGGTGAGCAGTTCTTC

D: -
size: -
J: TRBJ1-5
V: TRBV7-2
CDR3: CASSLKFQPQHF
DNA: TGTGCCAGCAGCTTAAAGTTTCAGCCCCAGCATTTT

D: -
size: -
J: TRBJ1-5
V: TRBV6-5
CDR3: CASSYRGNQPQHF
DNA: TGTGCCAGCAGTTACCGCGGCAATCAGCCCCAGCATTTT

D: TRBD2
size: -
J: TRBJ2-3
V: TRBV30
CDR3: CAWTRGLAGGGDTQYF
DNA: TGTGCCTGGACCCGCGGACTAGCGGGAGGTGGGGATACGCAGTATTTT

D: TRBD1
size: few
J: TRBJ1-5
V: TRBV5-8
CDR3: CASSLLDRHSNQPQHF
DNA: TGTGCCAGCAGCTTGCTGGACAGGCATAGCAATCAGCCCCAGCATTTT

D: -
size: -
J: TRBJ2-3
V: TRBV29-1
CDR3: CSVTATGPRGDTQYF
DNA: TGCAGCGTCACAGCCACGGGTCCTCGGGGGGATACGCAGTATTTT

D: TRBD2
size: few
J: TRBJ2-2
V: TRBV7-2
CDR3: CASSLAGGSNTGELFF
DNA: TGTGCCAGCAGCTTAGCGGGGGGGTCGAACACCGGGGAGCTGTTTTTT

D: TRBD1
size: few
J: TRBJ2-7
V: TRBV28
CDR3: CASSPQTGWYEQYF
DNA: TGTGCCAGCAGTCCCCAGACAGGGTGGTACGAGCAGTACTTC

D: TRBD1
size: many
J: TRBJ2-5
V: TRBV7-2
CDR3: CASSPRTGGAEETQYF
DNA: TGTGCCAGCAGCCCCCGGACAGGGGGCGCGGAGGAGACCCAGTACTTC

D: TRBD1
size: few
J: TRBJ1-5
V: TRBV3-1
CDR3: CASSRGGTGNQPQHF
DNA: TGTGCCAGCAGCCGCGGAGGGACAGGCAATCAGCCCCAGCATTTT

D: TRBD2
size: -
J: TRBJ2-1
V: TRBV20-1
CDR3: CSATGLAGGKVEFF
DNA: TGCAGTGCAACGGGACTAGCGGGAGGTAAAGTCGAGTTCTTC

D: TRBD2
size: -
J: TRBJ2-1
V: TRBV5-1
CDR3: CASKGLATLDEQFF
DNA: TGCGCCAGCAAAGGACTAGCGACTCTCGATGAGCAGTTCTTC

D: TRBD2
size: few
J: TRBJ2-5
V: TRBV20-1
CDR3: CSALTSAVTQYF
DNA: TGCAGTGCTCTTACTAGCGCCGTGACCCAGTACTTC

D: -
size: -
J: TRBJ2-1
V: TRBV9
CDR3: CASSLRTTGLRYNEQFF
DNA: TGTGCCAGCAGCTTACGTACCACGGGACTCCGCTACAATGAGCAGTTCTTC

D: TRBD1
size: -
J: TRBJ2-2
V: TRBV10-3
CDR3: CAISEGQGGTGELFF
DNA: TGTGCCATCAGTGAGGGACAGGGGGGGACCGGGGAGCTGTTTTTT

D: -
size: -
J: TRBJ1-6
V: TRBV6-5
CDR3: CASWLGGISPLHF
DNA: TGTGCCAGTTGGTTAGGGGGGATTTCACCCCTCCACTTT

D: -
size: -
J: TRBJ2-2
V: TRBV7-3
CDR3: CASSLDSANTGELFF
DNA: TGTGCCAGCAGCTTAGACTCCGCGAACACCGGGGAGCTGTTTTTT

D: TRBD1
size: few
J: TRBJ2-1
V: TRBV28
CDR3: CASSPRDRPDNEQFF
DNA: TGTGCCAGCAGTCCCAGGGACAGGCCCGACAATGAGCAGTTCTTC

D: -
size: -
J: TRBJ1-5
V: TRBV20-1
CDR3: CSAGVLGGASNQPQHF
DNA: TGCAGTGCTGGAGTTCTGGGGGGGGCCAGCAATCAGCCCCAGCATTTT

D: -
size: -
J: TRBJ2-7
V: TRBV6-1
CDR3: CASSATGRFRGNEQYF
DNA: TGTGCCAGCAGTGCCACCGGCCGCTTCAGGGGCAACGAGCAGTACTTC

D: TRBD1
size: -
J: TRBJ2-3
V: TRBV30
CDR3: CAWSQGTGYTDTQYF
DNA: TGTGCCTGGAGTCAGGGGACAGGGTATACAGATACGCAGTATTTT

D: -
size: -
J: TRBJ1-1
V: TRBV10-3
CDR3: CAISAGGNTEAFF
DNA: TGTGCCATCAGTGCGGGGGGGAACACTGAAGCTTTCTTT

D: -
size: many
J: TRBJ2-5
V: TRBV7-2
CDR3: CASSMQETQYF
DNA: TGTGCCAGCAGCATGCAAGAGACCCAGTACTTC